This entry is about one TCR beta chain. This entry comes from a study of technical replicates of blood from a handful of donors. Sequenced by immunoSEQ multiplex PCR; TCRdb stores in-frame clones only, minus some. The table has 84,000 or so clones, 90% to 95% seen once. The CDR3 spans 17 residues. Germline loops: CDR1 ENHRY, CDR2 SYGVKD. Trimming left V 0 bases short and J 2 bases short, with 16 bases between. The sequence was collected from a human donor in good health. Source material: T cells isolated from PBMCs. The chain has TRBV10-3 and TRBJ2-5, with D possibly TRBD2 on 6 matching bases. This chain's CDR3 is CAISESGRDRFQETQYF. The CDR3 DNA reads TGTGCCATCAGTGAGTCGGGGCGGGACCGATTTCAAGAGACCCAGTACTTC.